A selection of T cell receptor beta chains follows, all from one sample in a study of OX40 agonist ivuxolimab in advanced cancers. Some clones are missing from TCRdb's copy, which holds only in-frame ones; the method was immunoSEQ multiplex PCR. This sample has 75,000 to 95,000 clones, with 70% to 90% found just once. The specimen comprised CD4+ or CD8+ T cells sorted from blood, sampled in a trial of the OX40 agonist ivuxolimab. These receptors all come from an adult with an advanced solid tumor such as melanoma, head and neck, liver or kidney cancer. Both conserved end residues are part of each CDR3. The D gene is left open where the match is weak. Expanded clones get a size class; other rows say once, few or many, or leave the size out.

TRBJ1-5	NA	TRBD1	TRBV4-1	TGCGCCAGCAGCCGTGGACAGGGGGTCATTCAGCCCCAGCATTTT	CASSRGQGVIQPQHF
TRBJ2-3	NA	NA	TRBV7-9	TGTGCCAGCAGGTTCCTAGGGGTCACAGATACGCAGTATTTT	CASRFLGVTDTQYF
TRBJ1-6	NA	NA	TRBV6-5	TGTGCCAGCAGTTACTACGTAGGTGGTGGCAATTCACCCCTCCACTTT	CASSYYVGGGNSPLHF
TRBJ2-1	NA	TRBD1	TRBV5-4	TGTGCCAGCAGCTTGGCGACAGGGACCTTCTACAATGAGCAGTTCTTC	CASSLATGTFYNEQFF
TRBJ2-7	once	TRBD2	TRBV7-3	TGTGCCAGCAGCTTGAGGGCGGGAGGGAACGAGCAGTACTTC	CASSLRAGGNEQYF
TRBJ2-1	NA	TRBD2	TRBV11-2	TGTGCCAGCAGCTTAGGTTTAGTCCCCCGGGAGGGCAATGAGCAGTTCTTC	CASSLGLVPREGNEQFF
TRBJ2-3	NA	NA	TRBV6-5	TGTGCCAGCAGTTACTCGCTGGGGACCACAGATACGCAGTATTTT	CASSYSLGTTDTQYF
TRBJ1-5	NA	NA	TRBV2	TGTGCCAGCAATAGAGCGGGGGGCGAGAATCAGCCCCAGCATTTT	CASNRAGGENQPQHF
TRBJ2-7	NA	NA	TRBV2	TGTGCCAGCAGTGAAGGGGACACCTCCTACGAGCAGTACTTC	CASSEGDTSYEQYF
TRBJ2-1	NA	NA	TRBV28	TGTGCCACTCAGTCTGGACTAAACAATGAGCAGTTCTTC	CATQSGLNNEQFF
TRBJ2-6	few	TRBD1	TRBV12-5	TGTGCTAGTGCCCGGGACAGACCCTCTGGGGCCAACGTCCTGACTTTC	CASARDRPSGANVLTF
TRBJ2-7	NA	NA	TRBV7-9	TGTGCCAGCAGCCCGGAGTCCGGGGAAACCTACGAGCAGTACTTC	CASSPESGETYEQYF
TRBJ2-3	NA	NA	TRBV14	TGTGCCAGCAGCCAACCCGGGGACTTCTTAGGAGAAGATACGCAGTATTTT	CASSQPGDFLGEDTQYF
TRBJ1-2	NA	TRBD1	TRBV27	TGTGCCAGCAGTTTGAAGTTCGCCGGGACAGGGGCAAATGGCTACACCTTC	CASSLKFAGTGANGYTF
TRBJ2-1	NA	NA	TRBV6-1	TGTGCCAGCAGTGCCCGAGGGTTGAGCTCCTACAATGAGCAGTTCTTC	CASSARGLSSYNEQFF
TRBJ2-1	NA	NA	TRBV9	TGTGCCAGCAGCGTTGAAGCAGGCTCCTACAATGAGCAGTTCTTC	CASSVEAGSYNEQFF
TRBJ2-7	NA	NA	TRBV7-3	TGTGCCAGCAGCTTATTGGGTAGGCACGAGCAGTACTTC	CASSLLGRHEQYF
TRBJ2-1	NA	NA	TRBV21-1	TGTGCCAGCAGCAAAGGGCCACCACATCTTTTGGGGAAGCAGTTCTTC	CASSKGPPHLLGKQFF
TRBJ1-2	NA	TRBD1	TRBV29-1	TGCAGCGTTGGGGACAGATCCTATGGCTACACCTTC	CSVGDRSYGYTF
TRBJ2-1	NA	TRBD2	TRBV19	TGTGCCAGTAGTCATTTGGGGCGGGAGGGCCGCTCGAATGAGCAGTTCTTC	CASSHLGREGRSNEQFF
TRBJ1-1	NA	NA	TRBV5-1	TGCGCCAGCAGCTTTTTGGACATTTCGGAGACTGAAGCTTTCTTT	CASSFLDISETEAFF
TRBJ2-3	NA	TRBD2	TRBV5-1	TGCGCCAGCAGCCTGGGGACTAGCGGGGGCTGGGGAGATACGCAGTATTTT	CASSLGTSGGWGDTQYF
TRBJ1-2	NA	NA	TRBV23-1	TGCGCCAGCAGTCAATCGACCCCGGACAGAATGTTATATGGCTACACCTTC	CASSQSTPDRMLYGYTF
TRBJ1-2	once	TRBD1	TRBV9	TGTGCCAGCAGCGTCGGGACAGGGGTTGGGTTGGGCTACACCTTC	CASSVGTGVGLGYTF
TRBJ2-7	NA	NA	TRBV5-1	TGCGCCAGCAGCCCCAGAGGGGCTTTTTCCTACGAGCAGTACTTC	CASSPRGAFSYEQYF
TRBJ2-3	NA	TRBD2	TRBV7-3	TGTGCCAGCAGCTTAAACCCAGCGGGAGGGTTCACAGATACGCAGTATTTT	CASSLNPAGGFTDTQYF
TRBJ2-5	NA	NA	TRBV11-2	TGTGCCAGCAGCTCCGACAGTCAAGAGACCCAGTACTTC	CASSSDSQETQYF
TRBJ1-2	NA	NA	TRBV6-5	TGTGCCAGCAGTTTCGGAGGGGCCTCCCCCGGCTACACCTTC	CASSFGGASPGYTF
TRBJ2-7	NA	TRBD1	TRBV6-1	TGTGCCACCATGACCCGGGACAGGGTCTACGAGCAGTACTTC	CATMTRDRVYEQYF
TRBJ1-1	NA	TRBD1	TRBV29-1	TGCAGCGTAAGGACAGGGGGTTTCACTGAAGCTTTCTTT	CSVRTGGFTEAFF
TRBJ1-1	NA	NA	TRBV6-6	TGTGCCAGCAGTTATTACTTGGGGAACACTGAAGCTTTCTTT	CASSYYLGNTEAFF
TRBJ1-5	NA	NA	TRBV2	TGTGCCAGCAGTGATGTGAGTCATCAGCCCCAGCATTTT	CASSDVSHQPQHF
TRBJ1-1	few	NA	TRBV7-9	TGTGCCAGCAGGGTGGGGAAGAACACTGAAGCTTTCTTT	CASRVGKNTEAFF
TRBJ2-1	NA	TRBD2	TRBV7-9	TGTGCCAGCAGCTTAGCTTGGCGGGGGGACTACAATGAGCAGTTCTTC	CASSLAWRGDYNEQFF
TRBJ2-3	NA	NA	TRBV28	TGTGCCAGCAGTTTGGGCCCTAGCACAGATACGCAGTATTTT	CASSLGPSTDTQYF
TRBJ1-4	NA	NA	TRBV15	TGTGCCACCAGCAGAGGATGGGGAACGGCGAATGAAAAACTGTTTTTT	CATSRGWGTANEKLFF